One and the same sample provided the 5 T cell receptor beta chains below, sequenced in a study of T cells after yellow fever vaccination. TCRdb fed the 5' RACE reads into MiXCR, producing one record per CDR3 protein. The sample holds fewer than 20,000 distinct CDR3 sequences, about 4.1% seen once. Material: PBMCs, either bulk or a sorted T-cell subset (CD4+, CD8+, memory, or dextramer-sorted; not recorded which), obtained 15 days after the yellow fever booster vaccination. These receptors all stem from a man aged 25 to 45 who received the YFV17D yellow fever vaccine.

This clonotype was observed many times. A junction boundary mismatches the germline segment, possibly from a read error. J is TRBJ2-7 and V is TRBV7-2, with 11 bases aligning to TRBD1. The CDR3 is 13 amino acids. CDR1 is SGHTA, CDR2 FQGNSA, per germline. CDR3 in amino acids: CASSLEPDRGRHF. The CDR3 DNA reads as TGTGCCAGCAGCTTAGAACCGGACAGGGGGCGACACTTC.

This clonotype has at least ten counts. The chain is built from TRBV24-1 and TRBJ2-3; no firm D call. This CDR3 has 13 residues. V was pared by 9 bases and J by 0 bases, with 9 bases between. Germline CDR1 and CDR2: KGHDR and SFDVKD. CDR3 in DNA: TGTGCCACCCAACGACAAAGCACAGATACGCAGTATTTT. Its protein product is CATQRQSTDTQYF.

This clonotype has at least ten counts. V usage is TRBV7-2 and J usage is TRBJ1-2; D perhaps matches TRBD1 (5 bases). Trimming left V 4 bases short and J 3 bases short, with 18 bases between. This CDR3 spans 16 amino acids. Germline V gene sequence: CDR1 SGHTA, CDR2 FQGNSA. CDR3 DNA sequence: TGTGCCAGCAGCTCCGGGACGGCCGGGGCCCACTATGGCTACACCTTC. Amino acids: CASSSGTAGAHYGYTF.

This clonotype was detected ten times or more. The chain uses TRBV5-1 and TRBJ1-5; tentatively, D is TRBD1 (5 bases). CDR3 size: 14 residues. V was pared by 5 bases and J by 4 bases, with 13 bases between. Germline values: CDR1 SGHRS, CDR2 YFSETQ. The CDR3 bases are TGCGCCAGCAGTTCCGGGACGGGAAATCAGCCCCAGCATTTT. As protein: CASSSGTGNQPQHF.

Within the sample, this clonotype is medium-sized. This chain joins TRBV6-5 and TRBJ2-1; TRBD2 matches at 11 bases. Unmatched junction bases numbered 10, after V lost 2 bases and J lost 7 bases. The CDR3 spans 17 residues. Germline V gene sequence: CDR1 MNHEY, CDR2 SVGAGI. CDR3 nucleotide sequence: TGTGCCAGCAGTTACGGGTCTAGCGGGAGGAGTGGGAATGAGCAGTTCTTC. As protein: CASSYGSSGRSGNEQFF.